These 28 T cell receptor beta chains came from one sample sequenced in a study of response to subunit inactivated influenza vaccine. In TCRdb, the RT-PCR reads were re-called with MiXCR into one record per CDR3 protein. This table holds 500,000 to 550,000 distinct CDR3 sequences, approximately 7.2% found once. The sequenced sample was PBMCs from blood, obtained less than 25 months after vaccination. The receptors come from a man between 50 and 70 years old who received an inactivated influenza vaccine.

This clonotype was observed a few times. The rearrangement links TRBV18 to TRBJ2-1, with 8 bases aligning to TRBD1. The CDR3 contains 15 residues. After removal of 0 bases from V and 6 bases from J, the junction contained 4 bases not matched to a gene. Germline V gene lookup returns CDR1 KGHSH and CDR2 LQKENI. The CDR3 region is CASSPPRTGLNEQFF. The CDR3 bases are TGTGCCAGCTCACCACCGAGGACAGGGCTCAATGAGCAGTTCTTC.

The chain combines TRBV6-6 with TRBJ1-2, with D hard to call. The germline V and J ends were trimmed by 7 bases and 0 bases, with 9 bases remaining between them. Germline V gives CDR1 MNHNY, CDR2 SVGAGI (reference sequence). CDR3 size: 13 residues. The CDR3 DNA sequence: TGTGCCAGCAATAAGGATACTAACTATGGCTACACCTTC. It codes for CASNKDTNYGYTF.

CDR3 sequence (DNA): TGTGCCAGCAGCTACCAGACAGGGGGCGAGCCCCAGCATTTT. It codes for CASSYQTGGEPQHF. The chain recombines TRBV7-2 with TRBJ1-5; 10 nucleotides match TRBD1. CDR3 length: 14 residues. With 4 bases clipped from V and 8 bases from J, the junction kept 5 bases outside the gene matches. CDR1 is SGHTA and CDR2 is FQGNSA in the germline V gene.

The V gene is TRBV4-2, the J gene TRBJ2-6; possibly TRBD1 or TRBD2 for D (5 bases each). Trimming stripped 3 bases from V and 6 bases from J, with 12 bases between. CDR1 LGHNA and CDR2 YNFKEQ come from the germline V gene. The CDR3 covers 15 residues. The CDR3 loop reads CASSHSRGVANVLTF. For the CDR3, the DNA is TGTGCCAGCAGCCATTCAAGGGGAGTGGCCAACGTCCTGACTTTC.

This clonotype has more than one count but fewer than ten. The chain links TRBV20-1 to TRBJ2-5; D is perhaps TRBD1 (6 bases). V lost 5 bases and J lost 2, with 12 bases in between. The germline gives CDR1 DFQATT, CDR2 SNEGSKA (reference sequence). This CDR3 is built from 13 residues. The CDR3 spells CSALRTVQETQYF. CDR3 nucleotides: TGCAGTGCTTTACGGACAGTGCAAGAGACCCAGTACTTC.

V usage is TRBV20-1 and J usage is TRBJ2-6, with unresolved D. The CDR3 is 14 residues long. Trimming stripped 5 bases from V and 3 bases from J, with 11 bases between. The germline CDR1 and CDR2 sequences are DFQATT and SNEGSKA (reference sequence). In DNA, the CDR3 is TGCAGTGCTCCCAACGCCGGTGGGGCCAACGTCCTGACTTTC. As protein: CSAPNAGGANVLTF.

J is TRBJ2-5 and V is TRBV20-1; D is undetermined. The CDR3 runs 13 residues. V gave up 1 base and J gave up 4 bases, with 10 bases separating them. In germline, CDR1 is DFQATT, CDR2 SNEGSKA (reference sequence). The DNA for the CDR3 is TGCAGTGCTAGAGTGGTGGGAAGAGAGACCCAGTACTTC. This encodes CSARVVGRETQYF.

This clonotype was counted between two and nine times. The V gene is TRBV6-2 or TRBV6-3, the J gene TRBJ1-2; D perhaps matches TRBD1 (5 bases). CDR3 length: 12 residues. Germline CDR1 is MNHEY and CDR2 is SVGEGT. Deletions cut 6 bases from V and 7 bases from J, with 12 bases between. The CDR3 DNA is TGTGCCAGCAGCCGCTCCACAGGTGGCTACACCTTC. Residues: CASSRSTGGYTF.

This clonotype has just a few counts. CDR3 DNA: TGTGCCAGCAGCTTGGGAACAGGGGTGGAGACAGATACGCAGTATTTT. This encodes CASSLGTGVETDTQYF. The chain carries TRBV5-8 and TRBJ2-3, with TRBD1 matching 7 bases. CDR3 size: 16 residues. Germline CDR1 SGHTS, CDR2 YDEGEE. V was pared by 0 bases and J by 3 bases, with 7 bases of the junction left unmatched.

At least ten counts were recorded for this clonotype. V is TRBV7-2 and J is TRBJ1-1; D unresolved. Trimming left V 2 bases short and J 0 bases short, with 7 bases between. Germline V gene lookup returns CDR1 SGHTA and CDR2 FQGNSA. The CDR3 extends over 14 amino acids. The CDR3 nucleotides are TGTGCCAGCAGCTTAACACACCTGAACACTGAAGCTTTCTTT. Translation gives CASSLTHLNTEAFF.

This clonotype was observed many times. The chain links TRBV3-1 to TRBJ2-5, with D perhaps matching TRBD1 (6 bases). V lost 1 base and J 5 bases, leaving 14 bases between the germline ends. The length of the CDR3 is 15 residues. CDR1 is LGHDT, CDR2 YNNKEL, per germline (reference sequence). CDR3 in amino acids: CASSQGPRGAETQYF. The DNA for the CDR3 is TGTGCCAGCAGCCAAGGACCCAGGGGTGCGGAGACCCAGTACTTC.

The rearrangement links TRBV14 to TRBJ2-6; D unclear. Germline-derived CDR1 and CDR2 are SGHDN and FVKESK. The CDR3 loop spans 15 amino acids. Trimming shortened V by 1 base and J by 0 bases, and 4 bases separated the two germline ends. CDR3 nucleotide sequence: TGTGCCAGCAGCCAAGTTCCCTCTGGGGCCAACGTCCTGACTTTC. It specifies CASSQVPSGANVLTF.

This clonotype was recorded a few times. The chain recombines TRBV10-3 with TRBJ2-3; D uncertain. This CDR3 is 15 amino acids long. Germline V gene lookup returns CDR1 ENHRY and CDR2 SYGVKD. Trimming took 4 bases from V and 2 from J, leaving 13 bases between them. CDR3 loop: CAISASTSYTDTQYF. The CDR3 nucleotides read TGTGCCATCAGTGCGTCTACCTCTTACACAGATACGCAGTATTTT.

This clonotype has only a few counts. At one end, the junction sequence differs from germline, possibly due to a read error. The chain recombines TRBV6-5 with TRBJ1-6; no clear D gene. Germline-derived CDR1 and CDR2 are MNHEY and SVGAGI. The CDR3 runs 15 residues. The CDR3 spells CASSYSSSHNSPLHF. The CDR3 bases are TGTGCCAGCAGTTACAGTTCCTCCCATAATTCACCCCTCCACTTT.

A few counts support this clonotype. V and J are TRBV20-1 and TRBJ2-3; 12 bases match TRBD2. This CDR3 comprises 18 residues. Unmatched junction bases numbered 16, after V lost 8 bases and J lost 1 base. Germline CDR1 DFQATT, CDR2 SNEGSKA (reference sequence). The CDR3 nucleotides are TGCAGTCCAAGGGGTCTAGCGGGAGGGCTACCCCGCACAGATACGCAGTATTTT. Translation: CSPRGLAGGLPRTDTQYF.

The gene calls are TRBV5-6 and TRBJ2-2; D assignment may be TRBD1 or TRBD2 (5 bases each). This CDR3 is 14 amino acids long. Germline loops: CDR1 SGHDT, CDR2 YYEEEE. Between the trimmed V and J ends, which lost 7 bases and 4 bases, there was a span of 14 bases. In nucleotides, the CDR3 is TGTGCCAGCGGCCCGGGGCCAGCCACCGGGGAGCTGTTTTTT. Amino acid sequence: CASGPGPATGELFF.

This clonotype was detected only a few times. This chain links TRBV5-4 with TRBJ2-7, with 9 positions matching TRBD1. Germline V gene sequence: CDR1 SGHNT, CDR2 YYREEE (reference sequence). CDR3 size: 16 residues. V lost 4 bases, J lost 3 bases, and 11 bases stayed unmatched. CDR3 region: CASSHRGQGNIYEQYF. CDR3 bases: TGTGCCAGCAGCCACCGCGGACAGGGGAATATCTACGAGCAGTACTTC. Complete variable domain (other parts from reference TRBV5-4 and TRBJ2-7): ETGVTQSPTHLIKTRGQQVTLRCSSQSGHNTVSWYQQALGQGPQFIFQYYREEENGRGNFPPRFSGLQFPNYSSELNVNALELDDSALYLCASSHRGQGNIYEQYFGPGTRLTVT.

This clonotype was seen more than once but under ten times. V and J are TRBV20-1 and TRBJ1-2; weak D call: TRBD1 (5 bases). Trimming removed 6 bases at V and 6 bases at J, with 17 bases between. From germline, CDR1 is DFQATT and CDR2 SNEGSKA (reference sequence). CDR3 size: 13 residues. CDR3: CSAPPREGHGYTF. The CDR3 DNA reads as TGCAGTGCCCCGCCCAGGGAAGGTCATGGCTACACCTTC.

The chain combines TRBV27 with TRBJ2-1; 10 bases line up with TRBD2. CDR1 is MNHEY and CDR2 is SMNVEV in the germline V gene (reference sequence). CDR3 length: 16 residues. Germline trimming cut 5 bases from V and 9 bases from J; bases unmatched to any gene: 13. In DNA, the CDR3 is TGTGCCAGCAGTCCTACTCGGACTAGCGGTTTGGGTGAGCAGTTCTTC. Residues: CASSPTRTSGLGEQFF.

This clonotype came up a few times. The chain couples TRBV5-1 to TRBJ1-1; the match to TRBD1 covers 12 bases. Germline trimming cut 3 bases from V and 5 bases from J; bases unmatched to any gene: 8. Germline loops: CDR1 SGHRS, CDR2 YFSETQ. CDR3 length: 16 residues. The CDR3 reads CASSSTGTGGLTEAFF. In DNA form, the CDR3 reads TGCGCCAGCAGCTCTACCGGGACAGGGGGCCTTACTGAAGCTTTCTTT.

The gene calls are TRBV9 and TRBJ2-3, with D possibly being TRBD2 (6 bases). Per the germline V gene, CDR1 is SGDLS and CDR2 is YYNGEE. This CDR3 is built from 15 residues. V lost 3 bases to trimming and J lost 5 bases, with 16 bases between them. In DNA form, the CDR3 reads TGTGCCAGCAGCGAAACCGGGACTTTGGGAGATACGCAGTATTTT. Translation gives CASSETGTLGDTQYF.

This chain connects TRBV20-1 to TRBJ1-1; tentative D call: TRBD1 (6 bases). This CDR3 is built from 14 residues. CDR1 DFQATT and CDR2 SNEGSKA come from the germline V gene (reference sequence). V lost 3 bases and J 3 bases, leaving 14 bases between the germline ends. CDR3 residues: CSARPQGGHTEAFF. For the CDR3, the DNA is TGCAGTGCTAGGCCACAGGGCGGGCACACTGAAGCTTTCTTT.

This clonotype was detected a few times. The chain carries TRBV7-6 and TRBJ2-4, with TRBD2 identical over 7 bases. The ends lost 5 bases at V and 0 bases at J; junction bases unmatched: 7. The germline V gene encodes CDR1 SGHVS and CDR2 FNYEAQ. The CDR3 spans 16 residues. The CDR3 DNA sequence: TGTGCCAGCAGCCGGGGGACTATCCTAGCCAAAAACATTCAGTACTTC. It specifies CASSRGTILAKNIQYF.

This rearrangement joins TRBV6-2 or TRBV6-3 to TRBJ2-5; possible D gene TRBD1, 6 bases. Trimming shortened V by 5 bases and J by 2 bases, and 15 bases separated the two germline ends. This CDR3 spans 15 amino acids. CDR1 MNHEY and CDR2 SVGEGT come from the germline V gene. The DNA of the CDR3 is TGTGCCAGCAGTCCACGACAGGCCGTTCAAGAGACCCAGTACTTC. It yields the protein CASSPRQAVQETQYF.

CDR3 DNA sequence: TGTGCCAGCTCACCGACCCTGGAGAGCTCTGGGGCCAACGTCCTGACTTTC. This translates into CASSPTLESSGANVLTF. This chain uses TRBV18 with TRBJ2-6; D is unclear. Trimming cost V 3 bases and J 0 bases, with 12 bases left between them. This CDR3 region has 17 residues. The V gene's germline CDR1 is KGHSH and CDR2 LQKENI.

The chain links TRBV28 to TRBJ2-1; 8 bases are shared with TRBD2. Per germline, CDR1 MDHEN and CDR2 SYDVKM. The CDR3 totals 15 residues. The ends lost 1 base at V and 4 bases at J; junction bases unmatched: 3. The CDR3 loop reads CASSLSASGYNEQFF. DNA of the CDR3: TGTGCCAGCAGTTTATCTGCTAGCGGGTACAATGAGCAGTTCTTC. Looking up the rest from reference TRBV28 and TRBJ2-1 gives the full variable domain: DVKVTQSSRYLVKRTGEKVFLECVQDMDHENMFWYRQDPGLGLRLIYFSYDVKMKEKGDIPEGYSVSREKKERFSLILESASTNQTSMYLCASSLSASGYNEQFFGPGTRLTVL.

This clonotype was seen only a few times. The chain is built from TRBV20-1 and TRBJ1-2, with 7 bases that match TRBD1. Germline trimming cut 2 bases from V and 5 bases from J; bases unmatched to any gene: 8. The CDR3 spans 14 residues. From germline, CDR1 is DFQATT and CDR2 SNEGSKA (reference sequence). CDR3 amino acids: CSARRPGQYYGYTF. The CDR3, as DNA: TGCAGTGCTAGACGACCGGGACAGTATTATGGCTACACCTTC.

This chain connects TRBV12-3 or TRBV12-4 to TRBJ2-1; the D gene is possibly TRBD2 (6 bases). There are 15 residues in the CDR3. With 5 bases removed from V and 4 bases from J, the gap between germline ends came to 15 bases. The CDR3 DNA follows: TGTGCCAGCAGTCCGCCGGGACTTCCATACAATGAGCAGTTCTTC. Its protein product is CASSPPGLPYNEQFF.